This TCR beta chain was recovered during a study of T cells after yellow fever vaccination. CDR1 is KGHSH and CDR2 is LQKENI in the germline V gene. This CDR3 has 15 amino acids. V was clipped by 3 bases and J by 7 bases; unmatched bases: 11. Conversion of TCR transcripts into cDNA relied on 5'RACE template switching, which added a universal primer site and UMIs. One entry per CDR3 protein results from TCRdb running MiXCR on the 5' RACE reads. The table includes roughly 300,000 distinct CDR3 sequences, 6.8% detected once. This clonotype was recorded a few times. No antigen is known for it. The study's findings and limits: There was a possibility that FACS-sorted repertoires contained abundant clonotypes contaminating from the bulk population. Just a small share of clonotypes turned up in the CD4 compartment as well as the CD8 compartment.

This sequence joins TRBV18 and TRBJ1-2, with TRBD1 identical over 7 bases. The source was PBMCs, collected about 41 days after the first yellow fever vaccination. The clonotype originates from a man between 18 and 35 years old who received the YFV17D yellow fever vaccine. CDR3: CASSPRTGAFGGYTF. For the CDR3, the DNA is TGTGCCAGCTCACCCCGGACAGGCGCTTTTGGTGGCTACACCTTC.